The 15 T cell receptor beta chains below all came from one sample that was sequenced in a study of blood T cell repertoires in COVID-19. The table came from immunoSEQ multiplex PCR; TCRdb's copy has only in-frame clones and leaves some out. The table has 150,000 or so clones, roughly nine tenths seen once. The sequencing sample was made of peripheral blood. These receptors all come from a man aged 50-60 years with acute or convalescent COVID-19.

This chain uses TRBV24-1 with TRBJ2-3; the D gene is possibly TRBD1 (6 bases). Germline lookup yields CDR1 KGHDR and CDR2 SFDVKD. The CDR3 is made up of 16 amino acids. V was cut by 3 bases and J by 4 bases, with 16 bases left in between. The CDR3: CATSDPGEQPADTQYF. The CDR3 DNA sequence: TGTGCCACCAGTGATCCAGGGGAGCAGCCGGCAGATACGCAGTATTTT.

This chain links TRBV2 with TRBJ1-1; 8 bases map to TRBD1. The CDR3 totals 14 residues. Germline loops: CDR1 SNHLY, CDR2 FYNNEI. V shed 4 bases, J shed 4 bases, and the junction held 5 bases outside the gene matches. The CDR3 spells CASSVDRGGTEAFF. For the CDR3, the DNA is TGTGCCAGCAGTGTCGACAGGGGAGGCACTGAAGCTTTCTTT.

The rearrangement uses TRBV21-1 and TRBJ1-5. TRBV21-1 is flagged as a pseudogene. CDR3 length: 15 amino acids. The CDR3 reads CASSKAGGGNQPQHF. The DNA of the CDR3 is TGTGCCAGCAGCAAAGCTGGGGGGGGTAATCAGCCCCAGCATTTT.

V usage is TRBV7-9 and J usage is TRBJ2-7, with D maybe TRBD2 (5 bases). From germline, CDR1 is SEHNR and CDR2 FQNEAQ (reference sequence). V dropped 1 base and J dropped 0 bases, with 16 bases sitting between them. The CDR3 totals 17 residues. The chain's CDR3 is CASSLVVGVDLSYEQYF. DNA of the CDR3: TGTGCCAGCAGCTTAGTCGTCGGGGTGGATCTCTCCTACGAGCAGTACTTC.

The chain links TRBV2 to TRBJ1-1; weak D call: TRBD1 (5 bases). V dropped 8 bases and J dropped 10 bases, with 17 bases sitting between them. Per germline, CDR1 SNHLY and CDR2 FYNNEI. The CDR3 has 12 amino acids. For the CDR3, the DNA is TGTGCCAGCCCCCGGGGGGAGGGATTAGCTTTCTTT. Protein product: CASPRGEGLAFF.

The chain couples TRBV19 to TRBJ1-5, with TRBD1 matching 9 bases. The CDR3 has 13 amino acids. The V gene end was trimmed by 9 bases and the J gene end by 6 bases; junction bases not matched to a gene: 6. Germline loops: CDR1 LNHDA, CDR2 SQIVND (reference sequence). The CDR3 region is CASGQGRIQPQHF. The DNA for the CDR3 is TGTGCCAGCGGACAGGGGAGGATTCAGCCCCAGCATTTT.

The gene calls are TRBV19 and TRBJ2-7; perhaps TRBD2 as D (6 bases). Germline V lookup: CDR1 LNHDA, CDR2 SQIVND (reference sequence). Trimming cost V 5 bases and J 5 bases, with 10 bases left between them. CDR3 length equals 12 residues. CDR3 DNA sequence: TGTGCCAGTAGTGGAGGGATCGACGAGCAGTACTTC. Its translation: CASSGGIDEQYF.

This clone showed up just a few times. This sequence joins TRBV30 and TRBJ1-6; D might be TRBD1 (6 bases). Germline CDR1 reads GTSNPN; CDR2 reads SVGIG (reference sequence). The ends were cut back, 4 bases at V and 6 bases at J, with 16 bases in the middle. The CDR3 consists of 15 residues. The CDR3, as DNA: TGTGCCTGGACCAACTGGGGGCTGTTTAATTCACCCCTCCACTTT. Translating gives CAWTNWGLFNSPLHF. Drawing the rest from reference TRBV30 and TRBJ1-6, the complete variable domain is SQTIHQWPATLVQPVGSPLSLECTVEGTSNPNLYWYRQAAGRGLQLLFYSVGIGQISSEVPQNLSASRPQDRQFILSSKKLLLSDSGFYLCAWTNWGLFNSPLHFGNGTRLTVT.

The CDR3 nucleotides are TGTGCCAGCAGTTTAGGAGCGCACAATGAGCAGTTCTTC. This gives the protein CASSLGAHNEQFF. V is TRBV27 and J is TRBJ2-1; no clear D gene. Trimming shortened V by 2 bases and J by 5 bases, and 7 bases separated the two germline ends. CDR1 and CDR2 (germline): MNHEY, SMNVEV (reference sequence). There are 13 residues in the CDR3.

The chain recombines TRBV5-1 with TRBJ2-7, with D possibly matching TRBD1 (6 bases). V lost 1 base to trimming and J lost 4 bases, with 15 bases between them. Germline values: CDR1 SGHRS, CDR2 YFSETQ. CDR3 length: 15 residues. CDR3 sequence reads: CASSLLGGTGYEQYV. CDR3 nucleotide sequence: TGCGCCAGCAGCTTGTTAGGGGGAACGGGATACGAGCAGTACGTC.

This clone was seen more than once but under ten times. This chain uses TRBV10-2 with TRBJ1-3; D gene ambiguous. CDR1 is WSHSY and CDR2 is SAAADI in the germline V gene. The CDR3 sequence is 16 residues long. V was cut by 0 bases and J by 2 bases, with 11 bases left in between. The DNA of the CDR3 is TGCGCCAGCAGTGAGTCGGGCAGCATAGCTGGAAACACCATATATTTT. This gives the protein CASSESGSIAGNTIYF.

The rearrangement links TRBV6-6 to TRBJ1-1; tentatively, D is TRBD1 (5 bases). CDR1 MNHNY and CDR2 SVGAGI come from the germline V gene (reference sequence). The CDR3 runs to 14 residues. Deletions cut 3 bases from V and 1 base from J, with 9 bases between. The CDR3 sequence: CASSYGGGNTEAFF. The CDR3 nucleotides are TGTGCCAGCAGTTATGGGGGGGGGAACACTGAAGCTTTCTTT.

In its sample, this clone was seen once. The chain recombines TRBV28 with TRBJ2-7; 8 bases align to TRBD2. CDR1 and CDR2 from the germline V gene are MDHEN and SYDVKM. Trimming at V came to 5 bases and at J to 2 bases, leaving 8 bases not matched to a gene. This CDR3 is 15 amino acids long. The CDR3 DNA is TGTGCCAGCAGTCGGAGCGGGGGTCCTGCCTACGAGCAGTACGTC. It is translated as CASSRSGGPAYEQYV.

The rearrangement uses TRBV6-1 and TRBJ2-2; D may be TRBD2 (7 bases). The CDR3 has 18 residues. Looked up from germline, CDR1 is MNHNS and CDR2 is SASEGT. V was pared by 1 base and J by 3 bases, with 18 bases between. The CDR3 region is CASSEGVGGAFDTGELFF. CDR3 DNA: TGTGCCAGCAGTGAAGGAGTGGGGGGGGCGTTTGACACCGGGGAGCTGTTTTTT.

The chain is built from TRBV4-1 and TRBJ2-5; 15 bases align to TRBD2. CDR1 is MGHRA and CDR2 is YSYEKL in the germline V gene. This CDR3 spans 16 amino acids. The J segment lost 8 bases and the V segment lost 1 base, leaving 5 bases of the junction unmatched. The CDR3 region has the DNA TGCGCCAGCAGCCAAGGGGGACTAGCGGGGGGTCTCACCCAGTACTTC. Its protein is CASSQGGLAGGLTQYF.